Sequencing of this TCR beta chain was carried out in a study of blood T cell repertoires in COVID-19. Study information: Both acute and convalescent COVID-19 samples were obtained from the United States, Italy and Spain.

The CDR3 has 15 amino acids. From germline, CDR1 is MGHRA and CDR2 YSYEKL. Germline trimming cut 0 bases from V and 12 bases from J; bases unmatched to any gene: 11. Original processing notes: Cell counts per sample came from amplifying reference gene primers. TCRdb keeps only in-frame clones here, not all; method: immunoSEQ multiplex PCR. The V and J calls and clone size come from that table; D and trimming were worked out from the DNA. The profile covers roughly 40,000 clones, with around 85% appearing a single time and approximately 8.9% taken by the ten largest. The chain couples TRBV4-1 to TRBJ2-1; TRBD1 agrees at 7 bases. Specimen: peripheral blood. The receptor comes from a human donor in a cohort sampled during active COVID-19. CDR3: CASSQDRLTGQPQFF. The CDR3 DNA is TGCGCCAGCAGCCAAGATCGCCTCACGGGACAGCCGCAGTTCTTC.